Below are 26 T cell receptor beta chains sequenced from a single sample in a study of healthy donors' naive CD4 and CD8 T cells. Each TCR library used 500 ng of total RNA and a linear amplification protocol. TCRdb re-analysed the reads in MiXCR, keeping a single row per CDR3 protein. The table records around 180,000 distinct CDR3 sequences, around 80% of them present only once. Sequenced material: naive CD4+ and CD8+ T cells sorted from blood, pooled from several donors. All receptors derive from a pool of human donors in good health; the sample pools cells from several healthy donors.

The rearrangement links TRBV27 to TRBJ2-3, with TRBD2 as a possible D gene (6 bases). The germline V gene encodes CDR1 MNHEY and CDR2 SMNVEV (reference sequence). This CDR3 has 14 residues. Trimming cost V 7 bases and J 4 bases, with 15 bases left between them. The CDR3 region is CASNPGLQPDTQYF. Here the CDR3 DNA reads TGTGCCAGCAACCCGGGACTTCAACCAGATACGCAGTATTTT.

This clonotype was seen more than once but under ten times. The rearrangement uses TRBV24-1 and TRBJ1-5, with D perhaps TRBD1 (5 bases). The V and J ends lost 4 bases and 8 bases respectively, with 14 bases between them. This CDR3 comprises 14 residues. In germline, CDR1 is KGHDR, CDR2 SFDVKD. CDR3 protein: CATSEDSGVEPQHF. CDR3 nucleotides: TGTGCCACCAGTGAAGACAGTGGTGTGGAGCCCCAGCATTTT.

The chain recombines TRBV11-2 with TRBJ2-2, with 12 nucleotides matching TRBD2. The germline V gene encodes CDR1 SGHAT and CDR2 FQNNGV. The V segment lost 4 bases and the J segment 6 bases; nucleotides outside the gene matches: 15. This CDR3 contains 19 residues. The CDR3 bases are TGTGCCAGCAGCTCTACTCCTAGCGGGAGGGCCCTCACCGCCGGGGAGCTGTTTTTT. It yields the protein CASSSTPSGRALTAGELFF. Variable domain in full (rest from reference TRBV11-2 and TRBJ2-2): EAGVAQSPRYKIIEKRQSVAFWCNPISGHATLYWYQQILGQGPKLLIQFQNNGVVDDSQLPKDRFSAERLKGVDSTLKIQPAKLEDSAVYLCASSSTPSGRALTAGELFFGEGSRLTVL.

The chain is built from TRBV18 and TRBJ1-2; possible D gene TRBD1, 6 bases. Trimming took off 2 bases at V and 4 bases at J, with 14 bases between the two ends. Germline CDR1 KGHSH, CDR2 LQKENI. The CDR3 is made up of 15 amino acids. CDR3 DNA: TGTGCCAGCTCACCAACGGGACACTTAAGCTATGGCTACACCTTC. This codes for CASSPTGHLSYGYTF.

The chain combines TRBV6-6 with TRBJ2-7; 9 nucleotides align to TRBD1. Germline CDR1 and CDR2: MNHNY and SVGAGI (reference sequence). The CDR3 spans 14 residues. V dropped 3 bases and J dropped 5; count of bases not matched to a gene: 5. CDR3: CASSYVTGGHEQYF. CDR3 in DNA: TGTGCCAGCAGTTATGTCACAGGGGGCCACGAGCAGTACTTC.

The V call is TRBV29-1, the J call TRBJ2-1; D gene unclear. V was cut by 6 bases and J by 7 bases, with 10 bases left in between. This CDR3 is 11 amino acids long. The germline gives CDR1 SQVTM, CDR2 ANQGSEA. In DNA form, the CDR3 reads TGCAGCGTGGGCAGAGTAAATGAGCAGTTCTTC. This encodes CSVGRVNEQFF.

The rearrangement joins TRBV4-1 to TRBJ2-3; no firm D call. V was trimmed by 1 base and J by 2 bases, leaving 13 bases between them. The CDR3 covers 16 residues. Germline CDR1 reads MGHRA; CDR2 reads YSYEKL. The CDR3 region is CASSQVGGLHTDTQYF. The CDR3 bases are TGCGCCAGCAGCCAAGTTGGCGGCTTACACACAGATACGCAGTATTTT.

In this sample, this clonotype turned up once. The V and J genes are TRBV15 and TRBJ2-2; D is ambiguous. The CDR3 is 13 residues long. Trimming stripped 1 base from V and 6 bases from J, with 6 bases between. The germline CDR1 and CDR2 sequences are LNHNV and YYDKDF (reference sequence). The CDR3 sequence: CATSRGRAGELFF. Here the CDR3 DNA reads TGTGCCACCAGCAGAGGTAGGGCCGGGGAGCTGTTTTTT.

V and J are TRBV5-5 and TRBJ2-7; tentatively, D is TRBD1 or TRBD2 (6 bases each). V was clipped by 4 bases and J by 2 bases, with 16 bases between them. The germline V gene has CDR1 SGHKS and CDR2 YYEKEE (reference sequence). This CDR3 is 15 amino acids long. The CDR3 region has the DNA TGTGCCAGCAGCGCTTATTTCGGGGGCACCTACGAGCAGTACTTC. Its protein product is CASSAYFGGTYEQYF.

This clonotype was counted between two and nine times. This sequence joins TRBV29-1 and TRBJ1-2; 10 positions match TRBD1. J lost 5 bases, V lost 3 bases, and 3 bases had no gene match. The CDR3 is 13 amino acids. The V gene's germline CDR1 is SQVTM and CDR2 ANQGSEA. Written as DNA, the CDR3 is TGCAGCGTTGATGGGACAGGGGATTATGGCTACACCTTC. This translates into CSVDGTGDYGYTF.

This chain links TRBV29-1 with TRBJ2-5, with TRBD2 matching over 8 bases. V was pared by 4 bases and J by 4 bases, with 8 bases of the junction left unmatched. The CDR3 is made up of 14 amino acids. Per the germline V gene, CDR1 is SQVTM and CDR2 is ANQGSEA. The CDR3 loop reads CSVASGSVGETQYF. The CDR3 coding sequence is TGCAGCGTTGCCAGCGGGAGCGTGGGAGAGACCCAGTACTTC.

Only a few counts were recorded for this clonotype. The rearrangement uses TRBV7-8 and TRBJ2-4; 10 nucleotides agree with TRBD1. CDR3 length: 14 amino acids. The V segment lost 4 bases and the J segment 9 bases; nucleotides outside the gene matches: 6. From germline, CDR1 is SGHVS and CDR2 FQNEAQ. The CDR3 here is CASSSGQGEGIQYF. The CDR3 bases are TGTGCCAGCAGCTCCGGACAGGGGGAAGGCATTCAGTACTTC.

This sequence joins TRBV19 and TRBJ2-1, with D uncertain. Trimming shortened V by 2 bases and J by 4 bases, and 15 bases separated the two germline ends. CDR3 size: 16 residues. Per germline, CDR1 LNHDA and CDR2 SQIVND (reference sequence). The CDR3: CASSIKHSPVYNEQFF. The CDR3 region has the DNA TGTGCCAGTAGTATAAAACACAGCCCGGTATACAATGAGCAGTTCTTC.

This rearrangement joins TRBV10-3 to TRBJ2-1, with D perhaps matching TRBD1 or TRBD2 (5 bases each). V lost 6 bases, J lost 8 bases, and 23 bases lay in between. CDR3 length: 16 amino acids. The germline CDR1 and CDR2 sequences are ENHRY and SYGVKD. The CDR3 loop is CAIRAEGPPGLHEQFF. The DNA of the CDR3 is TGTGCCATCAGGGCCGAGGGGCCCCCTGGGTTGCATGAGCAGTTCTTC.

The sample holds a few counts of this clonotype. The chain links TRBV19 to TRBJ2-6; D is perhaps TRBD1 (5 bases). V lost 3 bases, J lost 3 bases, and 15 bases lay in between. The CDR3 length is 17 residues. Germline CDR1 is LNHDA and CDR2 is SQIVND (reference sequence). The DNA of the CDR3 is TGTGCCAGTAGTATTATTACTACAGGTAGTGGGGCCAACGTCCTGACTTTC. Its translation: CASSIITTGSGANVLTF.

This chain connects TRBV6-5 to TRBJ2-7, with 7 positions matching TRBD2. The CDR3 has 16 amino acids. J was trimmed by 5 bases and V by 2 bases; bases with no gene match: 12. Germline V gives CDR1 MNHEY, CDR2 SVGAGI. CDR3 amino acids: CASSYPASGGWDEQYF. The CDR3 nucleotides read TGTGCCAGCAGTTACCCCGCTAGCGGCGGATGGGACGAGCAGTACTTC.

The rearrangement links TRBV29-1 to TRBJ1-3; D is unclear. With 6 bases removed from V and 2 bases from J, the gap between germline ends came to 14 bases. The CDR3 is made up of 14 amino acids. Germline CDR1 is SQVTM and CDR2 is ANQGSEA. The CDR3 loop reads CSVLPEDPGNTIYF. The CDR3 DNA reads TGCAGCGTCCTCCCAGAAGATCCTGGAAACACCATATATTTT.

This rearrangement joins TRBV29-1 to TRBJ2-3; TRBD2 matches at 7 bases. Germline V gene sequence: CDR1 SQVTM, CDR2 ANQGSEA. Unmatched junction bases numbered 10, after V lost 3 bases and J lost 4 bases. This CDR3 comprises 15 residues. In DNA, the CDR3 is TGCAGCGTTGAGGGGGAGGGAGGATTCGCAGATACGCAGTATTTT. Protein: CSVEGEGGFADTQYF.

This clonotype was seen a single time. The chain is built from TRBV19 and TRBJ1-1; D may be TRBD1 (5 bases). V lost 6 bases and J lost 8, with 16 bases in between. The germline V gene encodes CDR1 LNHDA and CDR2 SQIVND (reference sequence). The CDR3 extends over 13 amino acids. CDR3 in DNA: TGTGCCAGTAGCCCCGGGACGGTATCAGAAGCTTTCTTT. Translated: CASSPGTVSEAFF.

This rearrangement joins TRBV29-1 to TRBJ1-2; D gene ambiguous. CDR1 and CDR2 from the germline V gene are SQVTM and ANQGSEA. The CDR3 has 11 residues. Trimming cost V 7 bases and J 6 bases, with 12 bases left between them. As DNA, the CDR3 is TGCAGCGCCTTAGGGCCGGATGGCTACACCTTC. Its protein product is CSALGPDGYTF.

In nucleotides, the CDR3 is TGTGCCAGCAGTTATTGGACAGCCGGCACCGGGGAGCTGTTTTTT. It specifies CASSYWTAGTGELFF. The chain recombines TRBV6-2 or TRBV6-3 with TRBJ2-2; tentatively, D is TRBD1 (6 bases). Germline V gives CDR1 MNHEY, CDR2 SVGEGT. Trimming removed 3 bases from V and 4 bases from J, with 12 bases in between. CDR3 length: 15 amino acids.

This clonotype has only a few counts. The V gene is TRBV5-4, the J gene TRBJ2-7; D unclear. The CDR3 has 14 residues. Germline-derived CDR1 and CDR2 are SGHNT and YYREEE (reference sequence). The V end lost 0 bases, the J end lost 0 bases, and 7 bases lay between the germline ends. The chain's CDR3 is CASSLDPGSYEQYF. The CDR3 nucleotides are TGTGCCAGCAGCTTGGACCCGGGCTCCTACGAGCAGTACTTC.

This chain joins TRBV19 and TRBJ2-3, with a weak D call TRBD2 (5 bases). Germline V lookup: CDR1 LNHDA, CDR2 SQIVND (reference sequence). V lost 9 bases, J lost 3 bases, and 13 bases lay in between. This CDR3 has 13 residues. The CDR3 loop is CASRRSRTDTQYF. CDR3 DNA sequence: TGTGCCAGCAGGAGGTCGAGGACAGATACGCAGTATTTT.

Here the CDR3 reads CASNDPLDREIPDTQYF. CDR3 DNA sequence: TGTGCCAGCAATGACCCCCTGGACAGGGAGATCCCAGATACGCAGTATTTT. The V call is TRBV6-6, the J call TRBJ2-3; TRBD1 matches at 8 bases. CDR1 and CDR2 from the germline V gene are MNHNY and SVGAGI (reference sequence). Trimming removed 7 bases from V and 4 bases from J; junction bases left unmatched: 16. The CDR3 has 17 residues.

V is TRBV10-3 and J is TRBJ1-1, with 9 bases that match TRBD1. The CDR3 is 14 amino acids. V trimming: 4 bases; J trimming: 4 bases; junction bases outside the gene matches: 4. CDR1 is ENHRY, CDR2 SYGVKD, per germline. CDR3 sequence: CAISATGGSTEAFF. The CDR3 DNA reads TGTGCCATCAGTGCGACAGGGGGTAGCACTGAAGCTTTCTTT.

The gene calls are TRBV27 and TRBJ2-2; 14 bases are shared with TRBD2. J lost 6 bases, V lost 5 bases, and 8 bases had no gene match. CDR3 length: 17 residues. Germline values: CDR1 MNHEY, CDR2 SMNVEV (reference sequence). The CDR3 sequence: CASSLVGLAGVSGELFF. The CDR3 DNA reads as TGTGCCAGCAGTCTTGTGGGACTAGCGGGAGTATCCGGGGAGCTGTTTTTT.